This TCR beta chain was observed in a study of T cell responses to AZD1222 COVID-19 vaccine (dated by TCRdb to about 2021). Background for the entire study: AZD1222 recipients whose second dose came at about 4 weeks and those whose second dose came at about 12 weeks were combined into one group, since spike-specific TCR depth and breadth did not differ between the two schedules. TCR sequencing was performed for 230 to 250 trial participants, of whom about 200 were given two doses of AZD1222 and around 25 were given two doses of MenACWY control vaccine. Trial participants were enrolled by age into subgroups of 18-55, 56-69 and 70-plus years, and about 150, 27 and 61 TCR-sequenced participants, respectively, were included in these subgroups. Results and caveats for the whole study, not just this receptor: Conclusions about previously exposed vaccinees are limited, since just a handful of AZD1222 recipients were seropositive for SARS-CoV-2 at baseline. After two AZD1222 doses, both the breadth and the depth of spike-specific TCRs were significantly higher than at day 0 and than in MenACWY recipients. Participants were mostly white British, with more females than males. The authors suggested clonal diversity may have been underestimated. No day 14 peak-response samples were available, so repertoires were characterized only after the peak T cell response. Nearly half of unique spike-specific TCRs reportedly recognized epitopes outside regions mutated in the B.1.351 and B.1.1.7 variants. The whole spike protein was spanned by vaccine-associated CD4 TCRs, and dominant responses were seen in regions 160-218 and 743-854. The 56-69-year group was small, and its depth increase did not reach significance, likely because of low power.

The CDR3 regions of human TCRbeta chains were analyzed by immunosequencing. In the source study's methods: Repertoire TCRs were checked for matches against a reference library of SARS-CoV-2-specific TCRs that had been generated using the MIRA antigen-specificity platform. Breadth was defined as the fraction of unique TCRs that were SARS-CoV-2-associated, and depth was defined as the fraction of total T cells that were SARS-CoV-2-associated. Using the MIRA data, every spike-specific TCR was mapped to the spike region that the TCR reacted to and assigned to either a CD4 or a CD8 class. Log10-transformed breadth and depth values were compared by one-way ANOVA with Sidak's multiple comparisons tests. The table was pulled from immuneACCESS by TCRdb, which kept in-frame rearrangements only. Such tables lose some clones; where checked, under half of the loss comes from unresolved V genes, and the rest has no known cause. The DNA was the basis for D and trimming; V, J and clone size are from that table. The sample table shows around 130,000 clones, and roughly 93% are seen once. The ten top clones hold 3.1% of the sample.

Compared with germline, V lacks 3 bases and J lacks 9 bases; bases without a gene match: 9. Looking up the germline V gene yields CDR1 MDHEN and CDR2 SYDVKM. The CDR3 goes from the cysteine to the phenylalanine over 14 residues. Solely the CDR3 DNA is kept, with 42 bases framed from the first base. A note on this clone: Its antigen is not yet known. The record has no base qualities; no much larger clone is one base away.

What the time point label conveys for this sample: baseline before first vaccination. Samples from vaccinated people were obtained from the UK trials COV001 and COV002, which included a single-blind randomized controlled phase 2/3 trial of AZD1222 (ChAdOx1 nCoV-19) in healthy adults. For TCRbeta chain sequencing, PBMC samples from trial participants were taken at day 0 and at day 28 after the second dose. Sequencing was performed on peripheral blood, taken on day 0 of AZD1222 vaccination. The chain uses TRBV28 and TRBJ2-5, with 8 bases matching TRBD1. This clonotype was obtained from an adult in good health. CDR3 protein: CASSLQGALSSQYF. The DNA reads as follows: TGTGCCAGCAGTTTGCAGGGGGCCCTCAGTTCCCAGTACTTC.